This is a list of T cell receptor beta chains from one sample in a study of OX40 agonist ivuxolimab in advanced cancers. The table came from immunoSEQ multiplex PCR; TCRdb's copy has only in-frame clones and leaves some out. The sample includes more than 90,000 clones, under 90% seen only once; the top ten take about 5.5%. The sequences come from CD4+ or CD8+ T cells sorted from blood, collected in a trial of the OX40 agonist ivuxolimab. Receptors originate from an adult with an advanced solid tumor such as melanoma, head and neck, liver or kidney cancer. CDR3s include the opening cysteine and the closing phenylalanine or tryptophan. The order of the fields is J gene, clone size, D gene, V gene, CDR3 DNA, CDR3 protein. D genes are given only for firm matches. Size values are once, few and many counts, or a class for expanded clones, and some rows have none.

>TRBJ2-7|.|TRBD1|TRBV18
TGTGCCAGCTCATCCGGGACAGAGCCCCTCGAGCAGTACTTC
CASSSGTEPLEQYF
>TRBJ2-1|.|TRBD2|TRBV5-4
TGTGCCAGCAGCTTTGGTGCTAGCGGGAGGGCCAATGAGCAGTTCTTC
CASSFGASGRANEQFF
>TRBJ1-1|.|.|TRBV7-2
TGTGCCAGCAGCTTACGGGTGGAAGCTTTCTTT
CASSLRVEAFF
>TRBJ1-3|.|.|TRBV11-2
TGTGCCAGCAGCTTACCAACAGGGTTGGGAAACACCATATATTTT
CASSLPTGLGNTIYF
>TRBJ2-3|few|TRBD2|TRBV10-3
TGTGCCATCAGCTCCGGGACTAGCGGTACAACTAGCACAGATACGCAGTATTTT
CAISSGTSGTTSTDTQYF
>TRBJ1-3|.|.|TRBV6-6
TGTGCCAGCAGCTCCCGCCGGGGCGGCTCTGGAAACACCATATATTTT
CASSSRRGGSGNTIYF
>TRBJ2-1|.|TRBD2|TRBV19
TGTGCCAGTAGTATAGAAGCGGGAGTGAACAATGAGCAGTTCTTC
CASSIEAGVNNEQFF
>TRBJ1-1|.|.|TRBV6-5
TGTGCCAGCAGTTACGGGGACCTGAACACTGAAGCTTTCTTT
CASSYGDLNTEAFF
>TRBJ2-3|.|.|TRBV5-1
TGCGCCAGCAGCTTGGGACTAGTCCGATCAGATACGCAGTATTTT
CASSLGLVRSDTQYF
>TRBJ1-4|.|TRBD1|TRBV27
TGTGCCAGTAGACGGGACAGGGGGCATGTTAATGAAAAACTGTTTTTT
CASRRDRGHVNEKLFF
>TRBJ2-5|.|.|TRBV10-3
TGTGCCATCAGTGTACGGGAGACCCAGTACTTC
CAISVRETQYF
>TRBJ1-2|.|.|TRBV6-5
TGTGCCAGCAGTTACCCAGGGGCGTATGGCTACACCTTC
CASSYPGAYGYTF
>TRBJ2-1|.|.|TRBV7-2
TGTGCCAGCAGTAGGGGGCCGGGAGTCGGCAATGAGCAGTTCTTC
CASSRGPGVGNEQFF
>TRBJ1-5|.|.|TRBV15
TGTGCCACCAGCAGACCTGGACAGTGGGGTGATCAGCCCCAGCATTTT
CATSRPGQWGDQPQHF
>TRBJ1-2|.|.|TRBV6-5
TGTGCCAGCAGTTACTCGATAGGGAAGTATGGCTACACCTTC
CASSYSIGKYGYTF
>TRBJ2-7|.|.|TRBV5-4
TGTGCCAGCAGTTGGAGGGGGGGGACTTCCGACTCCGAGCAGTACTTC
CASSWRGGTSDSEQYF
>TRBJ1-1|.|.|TRBV9
TGTGCCAGCAGCGTAGGGATGAACACTGAAGCTTTCTTT
CASSVGMNTEAFF
>TRBJ2-7|.|TRBD2|TRBV4-2
TGTGCCAGCAGCCCCTTTGGGGGGGAGACCTACGAGCAGTACTTC
CASSPFGGETYEQYF
>TRBJ2-5|.|TRBD2|TRBV19
TGTGCCAGTAGTACTGAGCGGGAGGGCAAGCCCCAGTACTTC
CASSTEREGKPQYF
>TRBJ1-2|.|TRBD1|TRBV7-2
TGTGCCAGCAGCCTAAACAGGGGCCCCCAACGGGGTGGCTACACCTTC
CASSLNRGPQRGGYTF
>TRBJ2-2|.|TRBD1|TRBV5-6
TGTGCCAGCGGGGGACAGATGAACACCGGGGAGCTGTTTTTT
CASGGQMNTGELFF
>TRBJ1-1|few|.|TRBV29-1
TGCAGCGTTGAAAGGACGGGGAGTTTGGCTGAAGCTTTCTTT
CSVERTGSLAEAFF
>TRBJ2-1|.|TRBD1|TRBV27
TGTGCCAGCAGTACCACAGGGGTACCTTACAATGAGCAGTTCTTC
CASSTTGVPYNEQFF
>TRBJ2-2|.|.|TRBV9
TGTGCCAGCAACCTGGACTTGACCACCGGGGAGCTGTTTTTT
CASNLDLTTGELFF
>TRBJ2-7|once|TRBD2|TRBV6-1
TGTACTAGCGGGGGGGCTTACGAGCAGTACTTC
CTSGGAYEQYF
>TRBJ2-7|few|.|TRBV27
TGTGCCAGCAGTTTCGGTCCGGCCTACGAGCAGTACTTC
CASSFGPAYEQYF
>TRBJ2-7|.|.|TRBV10-3
TGTGCCATCAGCCAGCAAACGACCTCCTACGAGCAGTACTTC
CAISQQTTSYEQYF
>TRBJ2-7|.|TRBD1|TRBV6-5
TGTGCCAGCAGCAGGGGGAGCCCCTACGAGCAGTACTTC
CASSRGSPYEQYF
>TRBJ2-7|.|TRBD1|TRBV12-5
TGTGCTAGTGGTTTGGTTTCGGGGACAGGGGACTCCTACGAGCAGTACTTC
CASGLVSGTGDSYEQYF
>TRBJ2-5|.|.|TRBV6-5
TGTGCCAGCAGTTACTTAAAATCTAGCAGACAAGAGACCCAGTACTTC
CASSYLKSSRQETQYF
>TRBJ1-1|.|.|TRBV30
TGTGCCTGGAGTGTACAGGGAGGCCTTAGGAACACTGAAGCTTTCTTT
CAWSVQGGLRNTEAFF
>TRBJ2-7|.|.|TRBV5-1
TGCGCCAGCAGCTTGGGTGGCAGGAGCAGCTACGAGCAGTACTTC
CASSLGGRSSYEQYF
>TRBJ1-6|.|.|TRBV30
TGTGCCTGGAGCGATTGGGGGCAACAACCCCTCCACTTT
CAWSDWGQQPLHF
>TRBJ1-3|.|.|TRBV10-3
TGTGCCACTGGGACTGCTACTGGCTCTGGAAACACCATATATTTT
CATGTATGSGNTIYF
>TRBJ1-1|.|.|TRBV19
TGTGCCAGTAGTATAGCTTGGGGCACTGAAGCTTTCTTT
CASSIAWGTEAFF
>TRBJ1-5|once|TRBD1|TRBV5-6
TGTGCCAGCAGCTTGTCCGGGACAGGGGACAATCAGCCCCAGCATTTT
CASSLSGTGDNQPQHF
>TRBJ2-2|.|.|TRBV9
TGTGCCAGCAGCGTAGGACAGGCCGTCACCGGGGAGCTGTTTTTT
CASSVGQAVTGELFF
>TRBJ1-6|once|TRBD1|TRBV2
TGTGCCAGCACTGGACAGGGCGAAAATTCACCCCTCCACTTT
CASTGQGENSPLHF
>TRBJ2-2|.|.|TRBV4-3
TGCGCCAGCAGCCAAGGGAGGGGGCACACCGGGGAGCTGTTTTTT
CASSQGRGHTGELFF
>TRBJ2-2|.|TRBD1|TRBV6-5
TGTGCCAGCAGTTACCCTGGACAGGGGAACACCGGGGAGCTGTTTTTT
CASSYPGQGNTGELFF
>TRBJ1-6|.|.|TRBV30
TGTGCCTGGAGTGGACAACATAATTCACCCCTCCACTTT
CAWSGQHNSPLHF
>TRBJ2-3|once|TRBD2|TRBV10-3
TGTGCCATCGGTTCTAGCGGAAGCACAGATACGCAGTATTTT
CAIGSSGSTDTQYF
>TRBJ1-3|.|TRBD1|TRBV10-3
TGTGCCATCAGCCCTTCGGGACAGGGCAGCTCTGGAAACACCATATATTTT
CAISPSGQGSSGNTIYF
>TRBJ2-2|.|.|TRBV19
TGTGCCAGTAGTATCGTTTCGGCGGGTAACACCGGGGAGCTGTTTTTT
CASSIVSAGNTGELFF
>TRBJ1-1|few|.|TRBV10-1
TGCGCCAGCAGTGAGTCGGGGGGGGGCGGCACTGAAGCTTTCTTT
CASSESGGGGTEAFF
>TRBJ1-1|.|TRBD1|TRBV19
TGTGCCAGTAGGATAAACAGGGGAACTGAAGCTTTCTTT
CASRINRGTEAFF
>TRBJ2-1|.|TRBD2|TRBV7-2
TGTGCCAGCAGCTTAGCGCGACTAGCGGGACTCTCCTACAATGAGCAGTTCTTC
CASSLARLAGLSYNEQFF
>TRBJ2-3|.|.|TRBV5-1
TGCGCCAGCAGCCCAGGGGACACCACAGATACGCAGTATTTT
CASSPGDTTDTQYF
>TRBJ1-2|once|.|TRBV18
TGTGCCAGCTCACCACCCGGGGGGGACTATGGCTACACCTTC
CASSPPGGDYGYTF
>TRBJ2-1|.|.|TRBV7-6
TGTGCCAGCAGCTTAGACAGTAATGAGCAGTTCTTC
CASSLDSNEQFF
>TRBJ2-7|once|TRBD1|TRBV19
TGTGCCAGTAGTATCACAGGGGCCCGTTCCTACGAGCAGTACTTC
CASSITGARSYEQYF
>TRBJ2-3|.|.|TRBV6-6
TGTGCCAGCATCGGGGGAGATACGCAGTATTTT
CASIGGDTQYF
>TRBJ1-3|.|.|TRBV7-9
TGTGCCAGCAGCTTAGGAGTCCTCCCTGGAAACACCATATATTTT
CASSLGVLPGNTIYF